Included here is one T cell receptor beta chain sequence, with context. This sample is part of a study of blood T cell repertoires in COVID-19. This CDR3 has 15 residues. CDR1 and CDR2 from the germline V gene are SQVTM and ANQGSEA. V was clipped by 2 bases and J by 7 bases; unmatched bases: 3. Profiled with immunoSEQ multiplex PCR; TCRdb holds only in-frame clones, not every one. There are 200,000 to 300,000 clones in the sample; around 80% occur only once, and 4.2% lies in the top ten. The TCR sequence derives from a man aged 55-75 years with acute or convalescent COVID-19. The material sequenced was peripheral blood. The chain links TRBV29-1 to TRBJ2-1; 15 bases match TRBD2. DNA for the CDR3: TGCAGCGTTGAAACCGGACTAGCGGGGGGGAATGAGCAGTTCTTC. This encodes CSVETGLAGGNEQFF.